This TCR beta chain was sequenced during a study of shared clonotypes between healthy human individuals. Trimming removed 3 bases at V and 2 bases at J, with 18 bases between. The CDR3 is 16 amino acids. The V gene's germline CDR1 is GTSNPN and CDR2 SVGIG (reference sequence). Genomic DNA from each subset was divided evenly over several immunoSEQ plates. TCRdb's table, derived via immunoSEQ multiplex PCR, lists solely in-frame clones and lacks some. The data contain 2 million to 2.5 million clones, approximately 93% of them seen just once; the ten biggest clones take up about 0.39%. The rearrangement links TRBV30 to TRBJ2-3; possible D gene TRBD2, 6 bases. The sequence was collected from a young man in good health. Some clones in this sample may be carry-over from other donors' samples. Sequencing used naive CD4+ T cells from PBMCs. Subset reported: CD45RA+ positively selected. CDR3 coding DNA: TGTGCCTGGAGGGGGCGGTGGCTAGCGAACACAGATACGCAGTATTTT. This sequence encodes CAWRGRWLANTDTQYF.